Listed below are T cell receptor beta chains from one sample, sequenced in a study of control samples from healthy donors and cancer patients. Some clones are missing from TCRdb's copy, which holds only in-frame ones; the method was immunoSEQ multiplex PCR. The repertoire holds more than 100,000 clones, 80% to 95% seen once, with approximately 2.7% in the top ten. Sequencing used blood. All receptors derive from a man younger than 35 in good health. Each CDR3 is given with its conserved first and last residue. A D gene is named only where the DNA matches it firmly.

TRBV5-1	TRBJ1-2	.	TGCGCCAGCAGCTTGGACGCGGCGAACTATGGCTACACCTTC	CASSLDAANYGYTF
TRBV7-8	TRBJ1-6	TRBD1	TGTGCCAGCAGCGTAGCGGGACAGGCCAATTCACCCCTCCACTTT	CASSVAGQANSPLHF
TRBV4-2	TRBJ2-3	TRBD2	TGTGCCAGCAGCCAAGCGGGGGGACTAGCGGGTACCACAGATACGCAGTATTTT	CASSQAGGLAGTTDTQYF
TRBV14	TRBJ1-2	.	TGTGCCAGCAGCCAAGGGAACTATGGCTACACCTTC	CASSQGNYGYTF
TRBV4-2	TRBJ2-7	.	TGTGCCAGCAGCCAAGTCGGGGGCGAGCAGTACTTC	CASSQVGGEQYF
TRBV5-1	TRBJ2-1	.	TGCGCCAGCAGCTTGGGTGGACTTGGCAATGAGCAGTTCTTC	CASSLGGLGNEQFF
TRBV5-1	TRBJ1-1	TRBD1	TGCGCCAGCAGCTGGGACAGGGGGCCGGGGAGTACTGAAGCTTTCTTT	CASSWDRGPGSTEAFF
TRBV5-1	TRBJ1-1	TRBD1	TGCGCCAGCAGCGAAGACAGGGGAACTGAAGCTTTCTTT	CASSEDRGTEAFF
TRBV14	TRBJ2-4	TRBD1	TGTGCCAGCAGCCTAACGACAGGGGGCTTAAACATTCAGTACTTC	CASSLTTGGLNIQYF
TRBV24-1	TRBJ2-1	.	TGTGCCACCAGTGATTCGACTAGTTTTGACAATGAGCAGTTCTTC	CATSDSTSFDNEQFF
TRBV6-2/TRBV6-3	TRBJ1-1	TRBD1	TGTGCCAGCAGTTCACCGGGACAGGGGGTATCATGGTGGACTGAAGCTTTCTTT	CASSSPGQGVSWWTEAFF
TRBV19	TRBJ2-7	.	TGTGCCAGTAGTCGTATCCCGGACCACGAGCAGTACTTC	CASSRIPDHEQYF
TRBV3-1/TRBV3-2	TRBJ1-6	.	TGTGCCAGCAGCCAAGGTGGCGGGCGGACAAATAATTCACCCCTCCACTTT	CASSQGGGRTNNSPLHF
TRBV3-1/TRBV3-2	TRBJ2-5	TRBD2	TGTGCCAGCAGCCAGGGGTTCCGCGTGCGGGGGGTAGAAGAGACCCAGTACTTC	CASSQGFRVRGVEETQYF
TRBV7-2	TRBJ1-2	.	TGTGCCAGCAGCTTATATACGCAGGGCTACACCTTC	CASSLYTQGYTF
TRBV19	TRBJ1-1	.	TGTGCCAGTAGTCTCCGGGACACCCGCACTGAAGCTTTCTTT	CASSLRDTRTEAFF
TRBV7-9	TRBJ2-1	.	TGTGCCAGCAGCTCCCACAGGGTATACAATGAGCAGTTCTTC	CASSSHRVYNEQFF
TRBV11-3	TRBJ2-1	.	TGTGCCAGCAGCCCCGGGAGCAATGAGCAGTTCTTC	CASSPGSNEQFF